This T cell receptor beta chain originates from a study of T cells in localized non-small cell lung cancer. This clone appeared once. Data came from immunoSEQ multiplex PCR; TCRdb stores just in-frame clones and leaves some out. The sample has fewer than 2,500 clones; about 30% are singletons. Germline CDR1 MDHEN, CDR2 SYDVKM. V lost 6 bases and J 7 bases, leaving 18 bases between the germline ends. This CDR3 has 14 amino acids. The sequences come from normal lung tissue next to the tumor, collected before any cancer treatment. This clonotype was obtained from a male donor aged 60 or over with stage I squamous cell lung carcinoma. The genes are TRBV28 and TRBJ2-5; tentative D call: TRBD2 (5 bases). CDR3 sequence: CASSTDGGEGTQYF. The CDR3 DNA reads as TGTGCCAGCAGCACCGACGGAGGAGAGGGGACCCAGTACTTC.